This record covers a single TCR beta chain. No antigen is known for it. The data originate from a study of cytotoxic CD8 clonotypes in ibrutinib-treated CLL. Across the study: There were some 10 relapsed/refractory patients and more than 14 treatment-naive patients, and under 18 were IGHV unmutated. Some 25 partial and 2 complete responses; at median approximately 68 months, around 14 remitted, about twelve progressed. Study-wide points: Sample timing was unmatched between remission and later-progressing patients; lymph nodes unstudied.

The CDR3 length is 16 residues. J lost 2 bases, V lost 4 bases, and 7 bases had no gene match. The germline CDR1 and CDR2 sequences are SQVTM and ANQGSEA. Libraries were prepared by immunoSEQ multiplex PCR; TCRdb keeps only in-frame clonotypes and omits some of them. The sample includes roughly 180,000 clones, about four fifths of them seen just once. The sequencing here drew on PBMCs, taken after 24 months of ibrutinib treatment. The V and J genes are TRBV29-1 and TRBJ2-1; TRBD2 aligns across 11 bases. The source is a human donor with chronic lymphocytic leukemia. The CDR3 DNA follows: TGCAGCGTTGTCCCGACTAGCGGGGTGGCCTACAATGAGCAGTTCTTC. It translates to CSVVPTSGVAYNEQFF.